The T cell receptor beta chain described here comes from a study of vaccination effects on CD4 cells after COVID-19. Sequencing used immunoSEQ multiplex PCR; TCRdb keeps in-frame clones, though not all of them. The sample records 25,000 to 35,000 clones, about four fifths being singletons. Expansion of antigen-specific CD4+ T cells with viral peptide pools was carried out by the ViraFEST assay before sequencing. Cultured cells yielded isolated CD4+ T cells after 10 days. Of the BNT162b2 and mRNA-1273 vaccines, participants received two doses of one or the other. V lost 8 bases to trimming and J lost 3 bases, with 5 bases between them. CDR3 size: 12 residues. Germline lookup yields CDR1 SNHLY and CDR2 FYNNEI. Regarding this clone: Its antigen is as yet unknown.

V usage is TRBV2 and J usage is TRBJ1-6; no definite D call. Material: CD4+ T cells from PBMCs cultured with HCoV-NL63 spike peptides, obtained after COVID-19 vaccination. The receptor comes from a human donor who received a COVID-19 vaccine. Some clones in this sample may be carry-over from other donors' samples. The CDR3 sequence: CASGSYNSPLHF. CDR3 coding DNA: TGTGCCAGCGGCAGCTATAATTCACCCCTCCACTTT.